The clone carrying this T cell receptor (beta chain) was seen repeatedly, ten times or more. This entry belongs to a study of T cells in Graves' hyperthyroidism and ophthalmopathy. Amplification yielded TCR beta CDR3 regions, with RNA transcripts as the source. When the TCR CDR3 underwent first-round RT-PCR, the HTBI primer set was used. In TCRdb, the multiplex PCR reads were re-called with MiXCR into one record per CDR3 protein. The sample yields some 460,000 distinct CDR3 sequences, around a sixth seen once. PBMCs were sourced from less than 12 ml fresh peripheral blood. The receptor was derived from a young woman with Graves' hyperthyroidism. What was sequenced was blood.

The CDR3 sequence is CAWTGGQGANEQFF. The DNA for the CDR3 is TGTGCCTGGACGGGAGGACAGGGTGCTAATGAGCAGTTCTTC. The rearrangement links TRBV30 to TRBJ2-1, with D maybe TRBD1 (8 bases). This CDR3 is 14 amino acids long. V lost 4 bases and J lost 7, with 17 bases in between. Per the germline V gene, CDR1 is GTSNPN and CDR2 is SVGIG (reference sequence).